One and the same sample provided the 22 T cell receptor beta chains below, sequenced in a study of blood T cell repertoires in COVID-19. Some clones are missing from TCRdb's copy, which holds only in-frame ones; the method was immunoSEQ multiplex PCR. The profile covers about 23,000 clones, with approximately 94% appearing a single time and under 4.5% taken by the ten largest. Sequencing used peripheral blood. The receptors originated from a woman aged 45-65 years with active COVID-19.

This chain connects TRBV6-5 to TRBJ2-7; D not certain. From germline, CDR1 is MNHEY and CDR2 SVGAGI. V lost 7 bases, J lost 0 bases, and 13 bases lay in between. The CDR3 has 14 amino acids. Here the CDR3 DNA reads TGTGCCAGCACAGTCGAACCCAGCTCCTACGAGCAGTACTTC. As protein: CASTVEPSSYEQYF.

The rearrangement joins TRBV28 to TRBJ2-1; D is perhaps TRBD1 (5 bases). The V and J ends lost 5 bases and 8 bases respectively, with 10 bases between them. Germline V gene sequence: CDR1 MDHEN, CDR2 SYDVKM. The CDR3 consists of 12 residues. Here the CDR3 reads CASSTRGHEQFF. The DNA for the CDR3 is TGTGCCAGCAGTACAAGGGGCCATGAGCAGTTCTTC.

The chain recombines TRBV2 with TRBJ1-4; TRBD1 is a possible D gene (5 bases). The CDR3 runs 15 residues. The germline V and J ends were trimmed by 5 bases and 4 bases, with 14 bases remaining between them. Looked up from germline, CDR1 is SNHLY and CDR2 is FYNNEI. The CDR3 reads CASSPFGGVNEKLFF. For the CDR3, the DNA is TGTGCCAGCAGTCCCTTTGGGGGGGTTAATGAAAAACTGTTTTTT.

The V and J genes are TRBV29-1 and TRBJ2-1; 10 bases agree with TRBD2. J lost 5 bases, V lost 2 bases, and 6 bases had no gene match. The germline gives CDR1 SQVTM, CDR2 ANQGSEA. CDR3 size: 15 residues. CDR3 nucleotide sequence: TGCAGCGTTGAAAAAATAGCGGGAGGCCACAATGAGCAGTTCTTC. This gives the protein CSVEKIAGGHNEQFF.

The rearrangement links TRBV2 to TRBJ2-5; 8 nucleotides line up with TRBD1. The J segment lost 5 bases and the V segment lost 7 bases, leaving 6 bases of the junction unmatched. This CDR3 comprises 13 residues. Germline V gene data show CDR1 as SNHLY and CDR2 as FYNNEI. The CDR3 nucleotides read TGTGCCAGCAACGGACAGGGACGGGAGACCCAGTACTTC. It is translated as CASNGQGRETQYF. Full variable domain (outside the CDR3, taken from reference TRBV2 and TRBJ2-5): EPEVTQTPSHQVTQMGQEVILRCVPISNHLYFYWYRQILGQKVEFLVSFYNNEISEKSEIFDDQFSVERPDGSNFTLKIRSTKLEDSAMYFCASNGQGRETQYFGPGTRLLVL.

The chain is built from TRBV7-6 and TRBJ1-3; D is ambiguous. V gave up 1 base and J gave up 4 bases, with 8 bases separating them. From germline, CDR1 is SGHVS and CDR2 FNYEAQ. The CDR3 is 14 amino acids. CDR3 nucleotide sequence: TGTGCCAGCAGCTTAGATGCGAACGGAAACACCATATATTTT. Amino acid sequence: CASSLDANGNTIYF.

The chain couples TRBV12-3 or TRBV12-4 to TRBJ1-1; 7 bases fit TRBD1. CDR3 size: 13 residues. V lost 4 bases and J lost 5; bases outside the gene matches: 4. CDR3 bases: TGTGCCAGCAGTTACAGGGGTGATACTGAAGCTTTCTTT. Translation gives CASSYRGDTEAFF.

The gene calls are TRBV3-1 (or the pseudogene TRBV3-2) and TRBJ1-2; no definite D call. Trimming took 1 base from V and 1 from J, leaving 16 bases between them. Germline CDR1 LGHDT, CDR2 YNNKEL (reference sequence). This CDR3 region has 17 residues. DNA of the CDR3: TGTGCCAGCAGCCAAGCGGGTAGTCCGGCCCTTAACTATGGCTACACCTTC. This sequence encodes CASSQAGSPALNYGYTF.

The V and J genes are TRBV11-3 and TRBJ2-5; TRBD2 matches 8 bases. The V and J ends lost 5 bases and 1 base, in that order; junction bases with no gene match: 12. The germline gives CDR1 SGHNT, CDR2 YENEEA. The CDR3 has 17 residues. CDR3 loop: CASSNPSGLAGQETQYF. The CDR3, as DNA: TGTGCCAGCAGCAACCCTAGCGGTCTAGCGGGCCAAGAGACCCAGTACTTC.

The rearrangement uses TRBV11-2 and TRBJ1-6; the D gene is possibly TRBD1 (5 bases). V lost 1 base and J 10 bases, leaving 14 bases between the germline ends. Per germline, CDR1 SGHAT and CDR2 FQNNGV. This CDR3 has 15 residues. CDR3 protein: CASSLGTPGSSPLHF. CDR3 sequence (DNA): TGTGCCAGCAGCTTAGGGACACCGGGCAGCTCACCCCTCCACTTT.

The J gene is TRBJ2-1, the V gene TRBV7-4; D remains unclear. Trimming stripped 2 bases from V and 6 bases from J, with 20 bases between. The CDR3 has 17 amino acids. In germline, CDR1 is SGHVT, CDR2 SQSDAQ. The DNA for the CDR3 is TGTGCCAGCAGCTTAATCGTTTGCTGCTTGGGCCCCAATGAGCAGTTCTTC. It translates to CASSLIVCCLGPNEQFF. Full variable domain (missing parts from reference TRBV7-4 and TRBJ2-1): GAGVSQSPRYKVAKRGRDVALRCDSISGHVTLYWYRQTLGQGSEVLTYSQSDAQRDKSGRPSGRFSAERPERSVSTLKIQRTEQGDSAVYLCASSLIVCCLGPNEQFFGPGTRLTVL.

The chain links TRBV5-1 to TRBJ2-7, with 7 bases matching TRBD2. J gave up 5 bases and V 1 base, and 6 bases lay outside the gene matches. There are 14 residues in the CDR3. Germline CDR1 is SGHRS and CDR2 is YFSETQ. Written as DNA, the CDR3 is TGCGCCAGCAGCTTGAAGCAACGGGGGGACGAGCAGTACGTC. Protein sequence: CASSLKQRGDEQYV.

The V and J genes are TRBV28 and TRBJ2-2, with D possibly TRBD2 on 5 matching bases. CDR1 MDHEN and CDR2 SYDVKM come from the germline V gene. V lost 1 base to trimming and J lost 7 bases, with 10 bases between them. The CDR3 runs 14 residues. The CDR3, as DNA: TGTGCCAGCAGTTTATCTGCGAGGGTCGGGGAGCTGTTTTTT. It yields the protein CASSLSARVGELFF.

This chain joins TRBV11-2 and TRBJ2-7; 10 bases map to TRBD1. The germline V gene encodes CDR1 SGHAT and CDR2 FQNNGV. CDR3 length equals 16 residues. Losses at the gene ends were 2 bases for V and 3 bases for J; bases not matched to a gene: 7. CDR3 sequence reads: CASSLYGTGAHYEQYF. The DNA of the CDR3 is TGTGCCAGCAGCTTATATGGGACAGGGGCTCACTACGAGCAGTACTTC.

The rearrangement joins TRBV3-1 (or the pseudogene TRBV3-2) to TRBJ1-4; D not resolved. This CDR3 spans 14 amino acids. V was shortened by 0 bases and J by 8 bases, with 10 bases between the two germline ends. Germline V gene sequence: CDR1 LGHDT, CDR2 YNNKEL (reference sequence). The CDR3 coding sequence is TGTGCCAGCAGCCAAGATCCCGGAGGGGAAAAACTGTTTTTT. The encoded protein is CASSQDPGGEKLFF.

The DNA for the CDR3 is TGCGCCAGCACCCGCCCGGACAGGGATACGAACACTGAAGCTTTCTTT. It specifies CASTRPDRDTNTEAFF. J is TRBJ1-1 and V is TRBV5-1; TRBD1 matches 8 bases. Trimming removed 6 bases from V and 1 base from J; junction bases left unmatched: 11. The CDR3 spans 16 residues. CDR1 and CDR2 (germline): SGHRS, YFSETQ.

The V and J genes are TRBV5-1 and TRBJ2-1; 7 bases line up with TRBD2. The CDR3 has 16 residues. V lost 0 bases to trimming and J lost 7 bases; unmatched junction nucleotides: 10. Per the germline V gene, CDR1 is SGHRS and CDR2 is YFSETQ. CDR3 region: CASSLVPGGGGNEQFF. CDR3 DNA: TGCGCCAGCAGCTTGGTGCCGGGGGGAGGAGGGAATGAGCAGTTCTTC.

This sequence joins TRBV11-2 and TRBJ1-4; no clear D. Germline V gene data show CDR1 as SGHAT and CDR2 as FQNNGV. V was pared by 2 bases and J by 7 bases, with 8 bases between. This CDR3 spans 13 amino acids. CDR3 loop: CASSLFGLEKLFF. CDR3 DNA sequence: TGTGCCAGCAGCTTATTCGGTCTTGAAAAACTGTTTTTT.

The chain links TRBV6-6 to TRBJ2-1, with 15 bases aligning to TRBD2. CDR1 is MNHNY, CDR2 SVGAGI, per germline (reference sequence). The V and J ends lost 0 bases and 12 bases, in that order; junction bases with no gene match: 6. The length of the CDR3 is 16 residues. The CDR3 sequence: CASSYSVGTSGRMQFF. In nucleotides, the CDR3 is TGTGCCAGCAGTTACTCGGTAGGGACTAGCGGGAGGATGCAGTTCTTC.

The V and J genes are TRBV27 and TRBJ2-1; 12 bases fit TRBD2. CDR3 length equals 16 residues. V trimming: 4 bases; J trimming: 7 bases; junction bases outside the gene matches: 8. Germline-derived CDR1 and CDR2 are MNHEY and SMNVEV (reference sequence). The CDR3 nucleotides read TGTGCCAGCAGTTCTACTCTAGCGGGGGGGCAAAATGAGCAGTTCTTC. Its translation is CASSSTLAGGQNEQFF.

This clone was seen only once. This sequence joins TRBV19 and TRBJ2-6; D call uncertain. Trimming removed 6 bases from V and 0 bases from J, with 9 bases in between. The CDR3 sequence is 15 residues long. Looked up from germline, CDR1 is LNHDA and CDR2 is SQIVND (reference sequence). The CDR3 spells CASRPISSGANVLTF. CDR3 bases: TGTGCCAGTAGGCCCATCAGCTCTGGGGCCAACGTCCTGACTTTC. Combining the CDR3 with reference TRBV19 and TRBJ2-6 gives the whole variable domain DGGITQSPKYLFRKEGQNVTLSCEQNLNHDAMYWYRQDPGQGLRLIYYSQIVNDFQKGDIAEGYSVSREKKESFPLTVTSAQKNPTAFYLCASRPISSGANVLTFGAGSRLTVL.

V and J are TRBV27 and TRBJ2-2, with unresolved D. The germline gives CDR1 MNHEY, CDR2 SMNVEV (reference sequence). CDR3 length: 13 residues. V was shortened by 2 bases and J by 6 bases, with 7 bases between the two germline ends. CDR3 sequence reads: CASSLIFAGELFF. In DNA form, the CDR3 reads TGTGCCAGCAGTTTAATATTCGCCGGGGAGCTGTTTTTT.